This T cell receptor beta chain was retrieved from a study of identical twins. One entry per CDR3 protein, called by TCRdb with MiXCR from the 5' RACE reads. The repertoire consists of 350,000 to 400,000 distinct CDR3 sequences, with roughly 9% occurring once and the leading ten covering about 8.1%. Germline V CDR1 and CDR2: DFQATT, SNEGSKA (reference sequence). Trimming removed 5 bases at V and 0 bases at J, with 17 bases between. This CDR3 comprises 16 residues. This sequence originates from a woman aged 45 to 65 in good health. The chain is built from TRBV20-1 and TRBJ2-4; tentative D call: TRBD1 (6 bases). Sample: naive T cells sorted from blood. The chain's CDR3 is CSASPQGRGAKNIQYF. The DNA of the CDR3 is TGCAGTGCTTCCCCCCAGGGGAGAGGAGCCAAAAACATTCAGTACTTC.